Presented here are 2 T cell receptor beta chains from one specimen sequenced in a study of PD-1 blockade in classical Hodgkin lymphoma. The protocol was immunoSEQ multiplex PCR, while the TCRdb copy is restricted to in-frame clones and leaves out a portion. The sample has tens of thousands of clones, approximately 90% seen once. The time point: cycle 4 day 1 (C4D1), after more than 5 weeks of nivolumab. With no exception, relapse followed autologous stem cell transplantation in all patients, and brentuximab vedotin exposure varied. The source material was peripheral blood mononuclear cells (PBMCs), sampled before the fourth cycle of nivolumab. These receptor sequences come from a human donor with classical Hodgkin lymphoma.

This clone appeared once. This chain joins TRBV15 and TRBJ1-2; the D is unclear. The V gene's germline CDR1 is LNHNV and CDR2 YYDKDF (reference sequence). This CDR3 comprises 14 residues. Deletions cut 1 base from V and 6 bases from J, with 12 bases between. The CDR3 here is CATSRGGLGDGYTF. The DNA of the CDR3 is TGTGCCACCAGCAGAGGGGGTTTGGGAGATGGCTACACCTTC.

The chain recombines TRBV5-1 with TRBJ1-4; D is ambiguous. Per the germline V gene, CDR1 is SGHRS and CDR2 is YFSETQ. The CDR3 is 13 amino acids. The V end was cut by 5 bases, the J end by 5 bases, with 10 bases between. CDR3 nucleotide sequence: TGCGCCAGCAGAGGCGGACCCAATGAAAAACTGTTTTTT. Translation gives CASRGGPNEKLFF.